A single sample is the source of the 27 T cell receptor beta chains below, sequenced in a study of T cell responses to AZD1222 COVID-19 vaccine. Sequencing was performed with immunoSEQ multiplex PCR; in TCRdb, only in-frame clones are kept and a portion is missing. The profile covers under 140,000 clones, with roughly 93% appearing a single time and roughly 3.1% taken by the ten largest. Source: peripheral blood, taken 28 days after the second AZD1222 dose. The receptors here all came from an adult who received the AZD1222 COVID-19 vaccine.

The chain recombines TRBV5-4 with TRBJ2-7; 11 positions match TRBD2. Unmatched junction bases numbered 11, after V lost 4 bases and J lost 5 bases. The CDR3 consists of 16 residues. CDR1 and CDR2 (germline): SGHNT, YYREEE (reference sequence). The chain's CDR3 is CASSRYTSGSLDEQYF. CDR3 nucleotide sequence: TGTGCCAGCAGCCGTTATACTAGCGGGAGTCTCGACGAGCAGTACTTC.

The CDR3 is CASSQVISVTSGVWNEQFF. For the CDR3, the DNA is TGCGCCAGCAGCCAAGTGATATCCGTGACTAGCGGGGTTTGGAATGAGCAGTTCTTC. The chain combines TRBV4-1 with TRBJ2-1, with 11 bases matching TRBD2. V was pared by 1 base and J by 7 bases, with 15 bases of the junction left unmatched. Germline V CDR1 and CDR2: MGHRA, YSYEKL. The CDR3 has 19 residues.

CDR3 bases: TGTGCCAGCAGCATTGGGGGGGTCACCGGGGAGCTGTTTTTT. This gives the protein CASSIGGVTGELFF. The chain employs TRBV11-3 and TRBJ2-2, with TRBD2 matching 7 bases. CDR3 size: 14 residues. Germline V CDR1 and CDR2: SGHNT, YENEEA. V shed 5 bases and J 4 bases; nucleotides not matched to a gene: 4.

This clone was found once. This chain links TRBV6-5 with TRBJ1-2; no reliable D call. The CDR3 spans 14 residues. The V gene's germline CDR1 is MNHEY and CDR2 SVGAGI. Trimming cost V 2 bases and J 4 bases, with 11 bases left between them. CDR3 coding DNA: TGTGCCAGCAGTTACGACCCAGGATCCTATGGCTACACCTTC. Its protein is CASSYDPGSYGYTF.

The chain links TRBV3-1 (or the pseudogene TRBV3-2) to TRBJ2-7; 11 bases align to TRBD2. V lost 0 bases and J lost 6; bases outside the gene matches: 7. CDR1 is LGHDT, CDR2 YNNKEL, per germline (reference sequence). This CDR3 region has 16 residues. This CDR3 reads CASSQEVASGRSEQYF. The DNA of the CDR3 is TGTGCCAGCAGCCAAGAGGTGGCTAGCGGGAGGAGCGAGCAGTACTTC.

V and J are TRBV18 and TRBJ2-5; no clear D gene. The CDR3 loop spans 14 amino acids. The ends were cut back, 3 bases at V and 2 bases at J, with 10 bases in the middle. From germline, CDR1 is KGHSH and CDR2 LQKENI. CDR3 amino acids: CASSPDRLQETQYF. Here the CDR3 DNA reads TGTGCCAGCTCACCTGACCGATTACAAGAGACCCAGTACTTC.

The chain joins TRBV12-3 or TRBV12-4 to TRBJ2-5; no definite D call. The length of the CDR3 is 13 residues. V shed 3 bases and J shed 4 bases, with 9 bases lying between them. As DNA, the CDR3 is TGTGCCAGCAGTTTCCACCCGGGAGAGACCCAGTACTTC. This translates into CASSFHPGETQYF.

The chain recombines TRBV11-2 with TRBJ1-3; TRBD1 is a possible D gene (6 bases). CDR1 is SGHAT and CDR2 is FQNNGV in the germline V gene. V dropped 1 base and J dropped 1 base, with 11 bases sitting between them. This CDR3 region has 16 residues. DNA for the CDR3: TGTGCCAGCAGCTTAGTGTCAGGGGTTTCTGGAAACACCATATATTTT. Its protein is CASSLVSGVSGNTIYF.

V is TRBV30 and J is TRBJ2-3; D not resolved. The CDR3 extends over 12 amino acids. CDR1 and CDR2 (germline): GTSNPN, SVGIG (reference sequence). The V end was cut by 0 bases, the J end by 5 bases, with 6 bases between. Here the CDR3 DNA reads TGTGCCTGGAGTGTACAGCAAGATACGCAGTATTTT. This sequence encodes CAWSVQQDTQYF.

The chain uses TRBV10-3 and TRBJ1-6; the D gene is possibly TRBD1 (5 bases). Trimming removed 0 bases from V and 10 bases from J, with 13 bases in between. The CDR3 extends over 15 amino acids. CDR1 and CDR2 (germline): ENHRY, SYGVKD. The CDR3 nucleotides read TGTGCCATCAGTGAGTCACCAGGGCCCGAGTCACCCCTCCACTTT. Its protein is CAISESPGPESPLHF.

V gene TRBV5-1 combines with J gene TRBJ2-7, with no clear D. This CDR3 comprises 14 residues. V was pared by 4 bases and J by 4 bases, with 15 bases between. CDR1 SGHRS and CDR2 YFSETQ come from the germline V gene. The CDR3 sequence is CASSLVELAYEQYF. The DNA of the CDR3 is TGCGCCAGCAGCCTGGTTGAGCTGGCATACGAGCAGTACTTC. Complete variable domain (other parts from reference TRBV5-1 and TRBJ2-7): KAGVTQTPRYLIKTRGQQVTLSCSPISGHRSVSWYQQTPGQGLQFLFEYFSETQRNKGNFPGRFSGRQFSNSRSEMNVSTLELGDSALYLCASSLVELAYEQYFGPGTRLTVT.

The rearrangement links TRBV7-8 to TRBJ2-1; D not certain. The germline gives CDR1 SGHVS, CDR2 FQNEAQ. Between the trimmed V and J ends, which lost 5 bases and 0 bases, there was a span of 17 bases. This CDR3 comprises 17 residues. CDR3 region: CASSQPGRKSSYNEQFF. DNA of the CDR3: TGTGCCAGCAGCCAACCTGGGCGGAAGAGCTCCTACAATGAGCAGTTCTTC.

The chain carries TRBV4-2 and TRBJ1-1, with 8 bases matching TRBD1. CDR3 length: 12 amino acids. CDR1 is LGHNA, CDR2 YNFKEQ, per germline. V was pared by 7 bases and J by 4 bases, with 2 bases of the junction left unmatched. As DNA, the CDR3 is TGTGCCAGCACAACAGGGGGCACTGAAGCTTTCTTT. The encoded protein is CASTTGGTEAFF.

This clone has more than one count but fewer than ten. This chain joins TRBV19 and TRBJ1-3, with D perhaps matching TRBD1 (6 bases). The CDR3 contains 14 residues. Germline assignment: CDR1 LNHDA and CDR2 SQIVND (reference sequence). Trimming cost V 8 bases and J 0 bases, with 11 bases left between them. CDR3 sequence (DNA): TGTGCCAGTGAGGGGGGCCTCTCTGGAAACACCATATATTTT. Translated: CASEGGLSGNTIYF.

V is TRBV5-1 and J is TRBJ1-4; maybe TRBD1 (6 bases). Trimming took 4 bases from V and 5 from J, leaving 12 bases between them. Germline V gene data show CDR1 as SGHRS and CDR2 as YFSETQ. The CDR3 consists of 14 residues. The CDR3 loop reads CASSPDSNNEKLFF. The DNA of the CDR3 is TGCGCCAGCAGCCCGGACAGCAACAATGAAAAACTGTTTTTT.

The V and J genes are TRBV6-5 and TRBJ2-1, with 9 positions matching TRBD2. The germline V gene has CDR1 MNHEY and CDR2 SVGAGI. This CDR3 contains 15 residues. The J segment lost 0 bases and the V segment lost 6 bases, leaving 3 bases of the junction unmatched. The CDR3: CASRASGTSYNEQFF. The CDR3 DNA follows: TGTGCCAGCAGGGCTAGCGGGACCTCCTACAATGAGCAGTTCTTC.

This clone appeared once. This chain links TRBV12-5 with TRBJ1-3; D is unclear. Trimming removed 7 bases at V and 0 bases at J, with 13 bases between. There are 15 residues in the CDR3. Germline V gives CDR1 LGHNT, CDR2 FRNRAP. CDR3 protein: CASDTNPFSGNTIYF. The CDR3 bases are TGTGCTAGTGATACCAATCCCTTCTCTGGAAACACCATATATTTT.

This rearrangement joins TRBV5-1 to TRBJ2-4, with 9 bases fitting TRBD1. Germline V CDR1 and CDR2: SGHRS, YFSETQ. The CDR3 contains 14 residues. V was pared by 5 bases and J by 7 bases, with 7 bases of the junction left unmatched. In DNA form, the CDR3 reads TGCGCCAGCAGTTCGGGACAGGGCGCGAACATTCAGTACTTC. Its translation is CASSSGQGANIQYF.

This sequence joins TRBV27 and TRBJ1-6; no firm D call. This CDR3 spans 12 amino acids. The V end was cut by 3 bases, the J end by 7 bases, with 4 bases between. CDR1 and CDR2 (germline): MNHEY, SMNVEV (reference sequence). CDR3 sequence reads: CASSLRNSPLHF. In DNA form, the CDR3 reads TGTGCCAGCAGTTTGAGGAATTCACCCCTCCACTTT.

The CDR3 sequence is CSVRGAGDEKLFF. CDR3 sequence (DNA): TGCAGCGTCCGGGGAGCAGGCGATGAAAAACTGTTTTTT. J is TRBJ1-4 and V is TRBV29-1; no clear D. The germline V gene has CDR1 SQVTM and CDR2 ANQGSEA. The CDR3 totals 13 residues. V was clipped by 6 bases and J by 6 bases, with 14 bases between them.

This clone was detected once. The CDR3 DNA follows: TGTGCCAGCAGTCCGCCCATAACCGGGGAGCTGTTTTTT. As protein: CASSPPITGELFF. This rearrangement joins TRBV27 to TRBJ2-2; D ambiguous. In germline, CDR1 is MNHEY, CDR2 SMNVEV (reference sequence). V was trimmed by 5 bases and J by 5 bases, leaving 9 bases between them. The length of the CDR3 is 13 residues.

This sequence joins TRBV7-6 and TRBJ2-7, with 7 bases fitting TRBD1. V trimming: 1 base; J trimming: 0 bases; junction bases outside the gene matches: 6. This CDR3 comprises 16 residues. The germline V gene has CDR1 SGHVS and CDR2 FNYEAQ. CDR3 residues: CASSLEGQPYSYEQYF. CDR3 bases: TGTGCCAGCAGCTTAGAGGGACAGCCTTACTCCTACGAGCAGTACTTC.

The V call is TRBV19, the J call TRBJ1-2; no reliable D call. The CDR3 runs to 15 residues. Trimming shortened V by 3 bases and J by 4 bases, and 15 bases separated the two germline ends. Per germline, CDR1 LNHDA and CDR2 SQIVND (reference sequence). For the CDR3, the DNA is TGTGCCAGTAGTATGCGGACGGATCATTCCTATGGCTACACCTTC. Encoded protein: CASSMRTDHSYGYTF.

Here the CDR3 reads CASSQDLASGRGQFF. In DNA form, the CDR3 reads TGCGCCAGCAGCCAAGATCTAGCTAGCGGGAGGGGGCAGTTCTTC. V is TRBV4-1 and J is TRBJ2-1, with 12 bases fitting TRBD2. The junction had 6 bases not matched to a gene; V was cut back by 0 bases and J by 12 bases. The V gene's germline CDR1 is MGHRA and CDR2 YSYEKL. This CDR3 has 15 residues.

The chain combines TRBV10-3 with TRBJ2-1; tentative D call: TRBD2 (6 bases). Germline loops: CDR1 ENHRY, CDR2 SYGVKD. The V end lost 8 bases, the J end lost 5 bases, and 13 bases lay between the germline ends. This CDR3 has 13 amino acids. CDR3 DNA: TGTGCCATCCTGGGCGGGATGGACAATGAGCAGTTCTTC. Encoded protein: CAILGGMDNEQFF.

The chain couples TRBV5-6 to TRBJ1-1; 11 nucleotides align to TRBD1. Germline lookup yields CDR1 SGHDT and CDR2 YYEEEE. This CDR3 spans 17 amino acids. The trim removed 2 bases at V and 0 bases at J, leaving 6 bases unmatched. CDR3 amino acids: CASSLGDRGRMNTEAFF. The CDR3 nucleotides read TGTGCCAGCAGCTTAGGGGACAGGGGGAGGATGAACACTGAAGCTTTCTTT.

The count of this clone is one. The rearrangement joins TRBV19 to TRBJ2-7; 7 nucleotides agree with TRBD2. Trimming at V came to 8 bases and at J to 2 bases, leaving 6 bases not matched to a gene. CDR3 length: 13 amino acids. Looked up from germline, CDR1 is LNHDA and CDR2 is SQIVND (reference sequence). In nucleotides, the CDR3 is TGTGCCAGTGCCCTAGCGGAGACCTACGAGCAGTACTTC. It yields the protein CASALAETYEQYF.